This TCR beta chain was sequenced in a study of beta chain features in type 1 diabetes. This clone was observed a handful of times. The germline V gene has CDR1 MGHDK and CDR2 SYGVNS. This CDR3 region has 16 residues. V shed 4 bases and J 5 bases; nucleotides not matched to a gene: 10. TCRB transcripts that were expressed got sequenced, as all of the isolated RNA had been reverse transcribed. The assay was immunoSEQ multiplex PCR, and TCRdb's table has in-frame clones only and misses some. The table has fewer than 150,000 clones, around 7% seen once. This clonotype was sampled from a woman in her thirties in good health. The chain has TRBV25-1 and TRBJ2-3; the match to TRBD1 covers 9 bases. Sequences were obtained from central memory CD4+ T cells from blood. The DNA for the CDR3 is TGTGCCAGCAGTGCGGTGGACAGGGGATATGTAGATACGCAGTATTTT. Translating it yields CASSAVDRGYVDTQYF.